This TCR beta chain was found in a study of radiation and T cells in renal cell carcinoma. Generated by immunoSEQ multiplex PCR, the TCRdb table keeps only in-frame clones and is missing some. The profile shows 150,000 to 200,000 clones, about nine tenths of them singletons. Time point of the sample: blood 4 weeks post-SBRT, at nephrectomy. This sample's treatment: 15 Gy SBRT to primary tumor, nephrectomy 4 weeks later. Nephrectomy followed 15 Gy stereotactic body radiation by 4 weeks. Clear cell pathology was present in this patient's renal cell carcinoma. Between the trimmed V and J ends, which lost 0 bases and 1 base, there was a span of 9 bases. There are 15 residues in the CDR3. The germline CDR1 and CDR2 sequences are SGHVS and FQNEAQ.

The source material was blood, sampled from a patient whose treatment included radiotherapy and nephrectomy. V is TRBV7-8 and J is TRBJ2-5, with D possibly TRBD2 on 6 matching bases. The sequence was obtained from a woman aged 50 to 65 with renal cell carcinoma. The CDR3 here is CASSLAGGRQETQYF. The CDR3 nucleotides are TGTGCCAGCAGCTTAGCGGGAGGTCGCCAAGAGACCCAGTACTTC. The full variable domain, with the rest looked up from reference TRBV7-8 and TRBJ2-5, is GAGVSQSPRYKVAKRGQDVALRCDPISGHVSLFWYQQALGQGPEFLTYFQNEAQLDKSGLPSDRFFAERPEGSVSTLKIQRTQQEDSAVYLCASSLAGGRQETQYFGPGTRLLVL.